The 2 T cell receptor beta chains reported below all come from one sample, sequenced in a study of T cell responses to AZD1222 COVID-19 vaccine (dated by TCRdb to the early 2020s). The time point label corresponds to: sample from adult after SARS-CoV-2 infection, after symptom onset. Library construction relied on the immunoSEQ multiplex PCR assay. Not all clones reach the TCRdb copy of this immuneACCESS table, which keeps in-frame sequences only. Checked studies attribute under half of the gap to unresolved V genes and leave the rest unexplained. The sample yields some 150,000 clones; less than 90% were counted once. The top ten clones comprise approximately 7.2% of the sample. The sequenced sample was peripheral blood, obtained after recovery from COVID-19. These receptors were collected from an adult who had recovered from COVID-19.

J is TRBJ2-1 and V is TRBV7-2, with D perhaps TRBD1 (6 bases). V dropped 0 bases and J dropped 6 bases, with 21 bases sitting between them. The CDR3 contains 18 residues. Germline V gene data show CDR1 as SGHTA and CDR2 as FQGNSA. In DNA, the CDR3 is TGTGCCAGCAGCTTAGCCCTTTCGGACAGCTATCTCTTCAATGAGCAGTTCTTC. As protein: CASSLALSDSYLFNEQFF.

The V gene is TRBV24-1, the J gene TRBJ1-2; no reliable D call. V was clipped by 3 bases and J by 8 bases, with 12 bases between them. Germline V gene lookup returns CDR1 KGHDR and CDR2 SFDVKD. The CDR3 runs to 13 residues. The CDR3 protein is CATSDGSLEGYTF. In DNA, the CDR3 is TGTGCCACCAGTGATGGCAGCCTGGAAGGCTACACCTTC.